These 28 T cell receptor beta chains came from one sample sequenced in a study of blood T cells in healthy people across ages. The use of a sample-barcoded 5' primer and a J-beta primer mix characterized a second PCR of about 6 to 12 cycles. TCRdb reanalysed the 5' RACE reads using MiXCR and keeps one entry per CDR3 protein. The data hold roughly 1.7 million distinct CDR3 sequences, with approximately 32% observed a single time. The source material was blood. Source of these receptors: a woman aged 25-40 years in good health.

This rearrangement joins TRBV6-1 to TRBJ1-1; perhaps TRBD1 as D (5 bases). Trimming pared 7 bases from V and 2 bases from J, leaving 20 bases between. In germline, CDR1 is MNHNS, CDR2 SASEGT. This CDR3 contains 16 residues. The CDR3 is CASISPLGVRNTEAFF. CDR3 bases: TGTGCCAGCATTTCTCCCCTGGGGGTAAGAAACACTGAAGCTTTCTTT.

This clonotype has just a few counts. The chain employs TRBV4-1 and TRBJ2-5; 7 nucleotides line up with TRBD2. Germline V gives CDR1 MGHRA, CDR2 YSYEKL. V dropped 1 base and J dropped 2; count of bases not matched to a gene: 4. The CDR3 length is 15 residues. CDR3 sequence: CASSQVDGRQETQYF. DNA of the CDR3: TGCGCCAGCAGCCAAGTTGACGGGAGGCAAGAGACCCAGTACTTC.

This chain links TRBV5-1 with TRBJ1-1, with D uncertain. Trimming took off 1 base at V and 11 bases at J, with 15 bases between the two ends. Germline-derived CDR1 and CDR2 are SGHRS and YFSETQ. CDR3 length equals 13 residues. CDR3 sequence: CASSLSVGAVAFF. CDR3 sequence (DNA): TGCGCCAGCAGCTTGTCCGTCGGCGCCGTCGCTTTCTTT.

The chain joins TRBV30 to TRBJ2-1, with TRBD2 identical over 8 bases. Germline CDR1 GTSNPN, CDR2 SVGIG (reference sequence). This CDR3 region has 14 residues. J lost 4 bases, V lost 2 bases, and 4 bases had no gene match. For the CDR3, the DNA is TGTGCCTGGAGTACCGGGACTAGGTACAATGAGCAGTTCTTC. This encodes CAWSTGTRYNEQFF.

The chain carries TRBV10-3 and TRBJ2-3; D is possibly TRBD2 (5 bases). The V end was cut by 4 bases, the J end by 4 bases, with 15 bases between. Germline values: CDR1 ENHRY, CDR2 SYGVKD. The CDR3 is made up of 15 amino acids. CDR3 region: CAISAVEVGADTQYF. The CDR3 DNA follows: TGTGCCATCAGTGCGGTGGAGGTTGGGGCAGATACGCAGTATTTT.

The chain has TRBV20-1 and TRBJ1-2, with D tentatively TRBD1 (6 bases). The CDR3 has 16 amino acids. V lost 1 base to trimming and J lost 5 bases, with 20 bases between them. Germline V gene sequence: CDR1 DFQATT, CDR2 SNEGSKA (reference sequence). The CDR3 is CSARVSSAGAQYGYTF. As DNA, the CDR3 is TGCAGTGCTAGAGTCTCCTCGGCGGGGGCGCAGTATGGCTACACCTTC.

This clonotype occurred a few times. The J gene is TRBJ2-7, the V gene TRBV28, with 7 bases aligning to TRBD2. The CDR3 loop spans 14 amino acids. Germline CDR1 MDHEN, CDR2 SYDVKM. Trimming cost V 8 bases and J 7 bases; bases outside gene matches: 14. The chain's CDR3 is CASGLSGWGGEQYF. CDR3 DNA sequence: TGTGCCAGCGGTCTTAGCGGATGGGGAGGGGAGCAGTACTTC. Full variable domain (rest looked up from reference TRBV28 and TRBJ2-7): DVKVTQSSRYLVKRTGEKVFLECVQDMDHENMFWYRQDPGLGLRLIYFSYDVKMKEKGDIPEGYSVSREKKERFSLILESASTNQTSMYLCASGLSGWGGEQYFGPGTRLTVT.

Many counts were recorded for this clonotype. CDR3 protein: CSARGPKQYGYTF. DNA of the CDR3: TGCAGTGCTAGGGGACCGAAGCAATATGGCTACACCTTC. The chain recombines TRBV20-1 with TRBJ1-2; D is perhaps TRBD1 (5 bases). CDR1 is DFQATT, CDR2 SNEGSKA, per germline (reference sequence). The V end lost 3 bases, the J end lost 5 bases, and 13 bases lay between the germline ends. The CDR3 loop spans 13 amino acids.

This clonotype occurred a few times. This rearrangement joins TRBV4-1 to TRBJ2-7; unclear D gene. V lost 2 bases, J lost 3 bases, and 11 bases lay in between. CDR3 length: 14 amino acids. Germline loops: CDR1 MGHRA, CDR2 YSYEKL. CDR3 DNA: TGCGCCAGCAGCCAAACCCTCGCCGGCTACGAGCAGTACTTC. Amino acid sequence: CASSQTLAGYEQYF.

This clonotype was observed a few times. The junction differs from germline at one of its ends, possibly a read error. The chain carries TRBV25-1 and TRBJ2-7; D possibly uses TRBD1 or TRBD2 (5 bases each). This CDR3 is 15 amino acids long. CDR1 and CDR2 from the germline V gene are MGHDK and SYGVNS. CDR3 sequence: CASSEPGPSSYGQYF. DNA of the CDR3: TGTGCCAGCAGTGAGCCGGGACCAAGCTCCTACGGGCAGTACTTC.

The V gene is TRBV20-1, the J gene TRBJ1-2, with D perhaps TRBD1 (5 bases). Trimming pared 1 base from V and 6 bases from J, leaving 12 bases between. Germline V gives CDR1 DFQATT, CDR2 SNEGSKA (reference sequence). The CDR3 contains 13 residues. The CDR3 DNA follows: TGCAGTGCTAGAGGACAGCCGAGCGATGGCTACACCTTC. It codes for CSARGQPSDGYTF.

V gene TRBV5-1 combines with J gene TRBJ1-2; a weak D match, TRBD1 (6 bases). Germline lookup yields CDR1 SGHRS and CDR2 YFSETQ. The CDR3 is 14 amino acids. Trimming took 0 bases from V and 6 from J, leaving 12 bases between them. The CDR3 DNA reads TGCGCCAGCAGCTTGGACAGGGCGAGGGATGGCTACACCTTC. Amino acids: CASSLDRARDGYTF.

The table lists this clonotype with a few counts. The chain employs TRBV28 and TRBJ1-2; D perhaps matches TRBD1 (6 bases). The germline CDR1 and CDR2 sequences are MDHEN and SYDVKM. The CDR3 runs to 14 residues. V gave up 5 bases and J gave up 3 bases, with 13 bases separating them. The chain's CDR3 is CASSRGGDHYGYTF. The CDR3 DNA follows: TGTGCCAGCAGTAGGGGGGGCGACCACTATGGCTACACCTTC.

The genes are TRBV28 and TRBJ2-7; 9 bases line up with TRBD2. V was clipped by 5 bases and J by 4 bases; unmatched bases: 9. The CDR3 loop spans 15 amino acids. Germline-derived CDR1 and CDR2 are MDHEN and SYDVKM. CDR3 in amino acids: CASSIMASGIYEQYF. DNA of the CDR3: TGTGCCAGCAGTATAATGGCTAGCGGGATTTACGAGCAGTACTTC. Variable domain in full (rest from reference TRBV28 and TRBJ2-7): DVKVTQSSRYLVKRTGEKVFLECVQDMDHENMFWYRQDPGLGLRLIYFSYDVKMKEKGDIPEGYSVSREKKERFSLILESASTNQTSMYLCASSIMASGIYEQYFGPGTRLTVT.

The rearrangement joins TRBV20-1 to TRBJ2-1, with D maybe TRBD1 (7 bases). The CDR3 is 14 residues long. The V end was cut by 3 bases, the J end by 6 bases, with 15 bases between. Per germline, CDR1 DFQATT and CDR2 SNEGSKA (reference sequence). The CDR3 nucleotides are TGCAGTGCTAGGTGGAGGGGGCTAGGCAATGAGCAGTTCTTC. It translates to CSARWRGLGNEQFF.

In its sample, this clonotype was seen once. The gene calls are TRBV7-6 and TRBJ2-5, with D perhaps TRBD1 or TRBD2 (6 bases each). This CDR3 is built from 16 residues. The V and J ends lost 4 bases and 4 bases respectively, with 19 bases between them. CDR1 and CDR2 (germline): SGHVS, FNYEAQ. CDR3 region: CASSSGTHQGLETQYF. CDR3 DNA sequence: TGTGCCAGCAGCTCAGGGACTCACCAGGGGTTAGAGACCCAGTACTTC.

The V call is TRBV6-1, the J call TRBJ2-7; 11 bases line up with TRBD1. Per the germline V gene, CDR1 is MNHNS and CDR2 is SASEGT. V shed 8 bases and J 4 bases; nucleotides not matched to a gene: 4. The CDR3 spans 13 residues. The CDR3 DNA sequence: TGTGCCAGCTGGACAGGGGGCGTTTACGAGCAGTACTTC. This translates into CASWTGGVYEQYF.

V gene TRBV13 combines with J gene TRBJ2-5; perhaps TRBD1 as D (5 bases). V was pared by 1 base and J by 4 bases, with 13 bases between. There are 15 residues in the CDR3. In germline, CDR1 is PRHDT, CDR2 FYEKMQ (reference sequence). The CDR3 DNA reads as TGTGCCAGCAGCTTAGCCGGACCCACAGGAGAGACCCAGTACTTC. It specifies CASSLAGPTGETQYF.

This clonotype was seen more than once but under ten times. This chain connects TRBV10-3 to TRBJ2-7, with 8 nucleotides matching TRBD2. The CDR3 is 14 amino acids. J was trimmed by 5 bases and V by 8 bases; bases with no gene match: 11. From germline, CDR1 is ENHRY and CDR2 SYGVKD. The CDR3 nucleotides read TGTGCCATCTTGTCTGAGACTAGCGCGAACGAGCAGTACTTC. It is translated as CAILSETSANEQYF.

The J gene is TRBJ2-3, the V gene TRBV20-1; 11 positions agree with TRBD2. The CDR3 length is 13 residues. J gave up 6 bases and V 6 bases, and 5 bases lay outside the gene matches. From germline, CDR1 is DFQATT and CDR2 SNEGSKA (reference sequence). CDR3 in amino acids: CSAPASGRDTQYF. CDR3 coding DNA: TGCAGTGCCCCGGCTAGCGGGAGGGATACGCAGTATTTT.

The rearrangement uses TRBV15 and TRBJ1-4; D not certain. V was trimmed by 1 base and J by 4 bases, leaving 19 bases between them. The germline V gene encodes CDR1 LNHNV and CDR2 YYDKDF (reference sequence). This CDR3 region has 18 residues. CDR3 sequence reads: CATSRVAAGSWVNEKLFF. CDR3 sequence (DNA): TGTGCCACCAGCAGAGTGGCAGCCGGATCGTGGGTTAATGAAAAACTGTTTTTT.

This clonotype was observed a handful of times. J is TRBJ2-1 and V is TRBV27; D may be TRBD2 (5 bases). Per the germline V gene, CDR1 is MNHEY and CDR2 is SMNVEV (reference sequence). The CDR3 contains 15 residues. V lost 5 bases and J lost 4, with 15 bases in between. In DNA form, the CDR3 reads TGTGCCAGCAGTCCCTCCCAAGCGGAGTACAATGAGCAGTTCTTC. The encoded protein is CASSPSQAEYNEQFF.

The chain has TRBV5-1 and TRBJ1-1; a possible D gene is TRBD1 (6 bases). The V gene lost 4 bases and the J gene lost 2 bases, with 18 bases spanning the gap. CDR3 length: 16 amino acids. The germline V gene has CDR1 SGHRS and CDR2 YFSETQ. The CDR3 DNA is TGCGCCAGCAGCAAGAACAGGGTGATTATAAACACTGAAGCTTTCTTT. It codes for CASSKNRVIINTEAFF.

This clonotype was seen more than once but under ten times. The J gene is TRBJ1-2, the V gene TRBV28; no clear D gene. Germline lookup yields CDR1 MDHEN and CDR2 SYDVKM. The CDR3 is 15 residues long. Trimming left V 8 bases short and J 1 base short, with 17 bases between. As DNA, the CDR3 is TGTGCCAGCGCCCCCGGAACAGCAATTAACTATGGCTACACCTTC. Translated: CASAPGTAINYGYTF.

V and J are TRBV3-1 and TRBJ1-1, with no clear D. Germline V gene lookup returns CDR1 LGHDT and CDR2 YNNKEL (reference sequence). The germline V and J ends were trimmed by 5 bases and 4 bases, with 11 bases remaining between them. The CDR3 extends over 13 amino acids. CDR3 sequence (DNA): TGTGCCAGCAGCGATTCGGATCCCACTGAAGCTTTCTTT. It codes for CASSDSDPTEAFF.

V is TRBV4-1 and J is TRBJ2-6; 10 bases agree with TRBD2. The ends lost 0 bases at V and 4 bases at J; junction bases unmatched: 9. Germline V gene sequence: CDR1 MGHRA, CDR2 YSYEKL. The CDR3 totals 19 residues. Here the CDR3 reads CASSQDLGAGGSGANVLTF. The CDR3, as DNA: TGCGCCAGCAGCCAAGATCTGGGAGCGGGAGGGTCAGGGGCCAACGTCCTGACTTTC.

This chain connects TRBV28 to TRBJ1-5, with D possibly TRBD1 on 5 matching bases. The CDR3 spans 15 residues. Germline CDR1 MDHEN, CDR2 SYDVKM. V lost 5 bases to trimming and J lost 2 bases, with 13 bases between them. The CDR3 reads CASSTPGQGNQPQHF. The CDR3 DNA reads TGTGCCAGCAGTACCCCGGGGCAAGGCAATCAGCCCCAGCATTTT.

This clonotype was detected once. The CDR3 reads CASSSTDGVYEQYF. Here the CDR3 DNA reads TGCGCCAGCAGCTCGACAGACGGAGTCTACGAGCAGTACTTC. This chain links TRBV5-1 with TRBJ2-7; a weak D match, TRBD1 (5 bases). The CDR3 extends over 14 amino acids. Deletions cut 3 bases from V and 3 bases from J, with 13 bases between. Per the germline V gene, CDR1 is SGHRS and CDR2 is YFSETQ.